This T cell receptor (beta chain) was sequenced in a study of OX40 agonist ivuxolimab in advanced cancers. There are 16 residues in the CDR3. Germline assignment: CDR1 KGHSH and CDR2 LQKENI. Trimming shortened V by 3 bases and J by 1 base, and 16 bases separated the two germline ends. General observations from the study: Expanded peripheral T cells had an undetermined antigen specificity.

To note about this clone: Antigen unknown.

Here immunoSEQ multiplex PCR was the method, and the copy in TCRdb shows in-frame clones only, minus some. The table shows over 70,000 clones, with 85% to 90% occurring only once. The chain employs TRBV18 and TRBJ2-7; possibly TRBD1 for D (5 bases). The TCR comes from an adult with an advanced solid tumor such as melanoma, head and neck, liver or kidney cancer. The sequencing used CD4+ or CD8+ T cells sorted from blood, collected in a trial of the OX40 agonist ivuxolimab. This CDR3 reads CASSPSNQGLSYEQYF. Here the CDR3 DNA reads TGTGCCAGCTCACCCTCGAACCAGGGCCTATCCTACGAGCAGTACTTC.